These T cell receptor beta chains were read from a single sample in a study of cytotoxic CD8 clonotypes in ibrutinib-treated CLL. Libraries were prepared by immunoSEQ multiplex PCR; TCRdb keeps only in-frame clonotypes and omits some of them. The sample consists of about 160,000 clones, 88% of them appearing once. Sequenced here: PBMCs, sampled at disease progression, from a patient treated with ibrutinib. The receptors were gathered from a human donor with chronic lymphocytic leukemia. Both conserved end residues are trimmed from each CDR3. Clone size is given for some rows only: seen once, a few or many times, or a class if the clone is expanded.

CDR3aa: ASSARQGDYEQY
j_gene: TRBJ2-7
v_gene: TRBV11-1
abundance: NA

CDR3aa: ASSQVSSGRLRAGELF
j_gene: TRBJ2-2
v_gene: TRBV4-1
abundance: NA

CDR3aa: ASSYEGATNEKLF
j_gene: TRBJ1-4
v_gene: TRBV6-5
abundance: NA

CDR3aa: ASSFNSVTSGNTIY
j_gene: TRBJ1-3
v_gene: TRBV28
abundance: NA

CDR3aa: ASTLPTGPGNTIY
j_gene: TRBJ1-3
v_gene: TRBV28
abundance: NA

CDR3aa: ASSFSDPNEKLF
j_gene: TRBJ1-4
v_gene: TRBV5-1
abundance: few

CDR3aa: ASSLVQAGTGRYEQY
j_gene: TRBJ2-7
v_gene: TRBV5-1
abundance: NA

CDR3aa: ASRSTSGSYNEQF
j_gene: TRBJ2-1
v_gene: TRBV27
abundance: NA

CDR3aa: SGRGGKNIQY
j_gene: TRBJ2-4
v_gene: TRBV29-1
abundance: NA

CDR3aa: ASSENEETQY
j_gene: TRBJ2-5
v_gene: TRBV18
abundance: NA

CDR3aa: ASSRDSLETQY
j_gene: TRBJ2-5
v_gene: TRBV7-8
abundance: once

CDR3aa: ASSPPQGGRAGEQY
j_gene: TRBJ2-7
v_gene: TRBV18
abundance: NA

CDR3aa: ATVDEVMKKLF
j_gene: TRBJ1-4
v_gene: TRBV19
abundance: NA

CDR3aa: ASSITGGPTTGNTIY
j_gene: TRBJ1-3
v_gene: TRBV19
abundance: NA

CDR3aa: ASSITGAGGSNQPQH
j_gene: TRBJ1-5
v_gene: TRBV5-4
abundance: NA

CDR3aa: SVVRTGGSLSYEQY
j_gene: TRBJ2-7
v_gene: TRBV29-1
abundance: NA

CDR3aa: ASSLNFGTGELF
j_gene: TRBJ2-2
v_gene: TRBV11-3
abundance: once